Each of the 21 T cell receptor beta chains below was sequenced from the same sample in a study of T cell responses to AZD1222 COVID-19 vaccine. Repertoires were generated with immunoSEQ multiplex PCR, while TCRdb's copy carries only in-frame clones and drops some. The sample lists approximately 140,000 clones; around 90% were seen once. Source: peripheral blood, taken 28 days after the second AZD1222 dose. The source is an adult who received the AZD1222 COVID-19 vaccine.

This chain links TRBV5-1 with TRBJ1-2, with 10 bases aligning to TRBD1. Trimming at V came to 4 bases and at J to 8 bases, leaving 11 bases not matched to a gene. CDR3 size: 15 residues. CDR1 SGHRS and CDR2 YFSETQ come from the germline V gene. The CDR3 DNA is TGCGCCAGCAGCGCCGCAGCGACAGGGGGCAGAGGCTACACCTTC. This translates into CASSAAATGGRGYTF. The full variable domain, with the rest looked up from reference TRBV5-1 and TRBJ1-2, is KAGVTQTPRYLIKTRGQQVTLSCSPISGHRSVSWYQQTPGQGLQFLFEYFSETQRNKGNFPGRFSGRQFSNSRSEMNVSTLELGDSALYLCASSAAATGGRGYTFGSGTRLTVV.

The V gene is TRBV27, the J gene TRBJ1-5; D gene uncertain. Trimming removed 0 bases from V and 0 bases from J, with 12 bases in between. Germline-derived CDR1 and CDR2 are MNHEY and SMNVEV (reference sequence). The CDR3 length is 17 residues. The CDR3 loop is CASSLSWGYNSNQPQHF. In DNA, the CDR3 is TGTGCCAGCAGTTTATCATGGGGTTATAATAGCAATCAGCCCCAGCATTTT.

In its sample, this clone was seen once. CDR3 protein: CASTELPFQGDYEQYV. The CDR3 nucleotides read TGTGCCAGCACGGAACTACCATTCCAGGGAGACTACGAGCAGTACGTC. This sequence joins TRBV11-2 and TRBJ2-7; perhaps D is TRBD1 or TRBD2 (5 bases each). The CDR3 is 16 amino acids. V lost 7 bases and J 3 bases, leaving 22 bases between the germline ends. Germline V CDR1 and CDR2: SGHAT, FQNNGV.

Only a few counts were recorded for this clone. The CDR3 here is CASVMSRQGNSPLHF. The CDR3 DNA follows: TGTGCCAGCGTAATGTCGAGACAGGGTAATTCACCCCTCCACTTT. The genes are TRBV2 and TRBJ1-6, with 7 bases lining up with TRBD1. Germline CDR1 SNHLY, CDR2 FYNNEI. Germline trimming cut 8 bases from V and 6 bases from J; bases unmatched to any gene: 10. This CDR3 region has 15 residues.

The chain is built from TRBV7-9 and TRBJ2-1; 9 bases fit TRBD2. The CDR3 runs 15 residues. The J segment lost 7 bases and the V segment lost 3 bases, leaving 7 bases of the junction unmatched. The germline V gene encodes CDR1 SEHNR and CDR2 FQNEAQ (reference sequence). The CDR3 spells CASSFTREGENEQFF. As DNA, the CDR3 is TGTGCCAGCAGCTTTACGCGGGAGGGGGAGAATGAGCAGTTCTTC.

This sequence joins TRBV30 and TRBJ1-2; possible D gene TRBD1, 5 bases. The CDR3 contains 13 residues. Germline V gene sequence: CDR1 GTSNPN, CDR2 SVGIG (reference sequence). Between the trimmed V and J ends, which lost 0 bases and 8 bases, there was a span of 13 bases. CDR3 bases: TGTGCCTGGAGTGTATCGGGGGAGAGCGGCTACACCTTC. Translation: CAWSVSGESGYTF.

The gene calls are TRBV29-1 and TRBJ1-1; 9 bases match TRBD1. The CDR3 spans 11 residues. Trimming cost V 6 bases and J 6 bases; bases outside gene matches: 2. Germline-derived CDR1 and CDR2 are SQVTM and ANQGSEA. CDR3 bases: TGCAGCGTGGACAGGGGTGCTGAAGCTTTCTTT. This codes for CSVDRGAEAFF.

This chain connects TRBV19 to TRBJ2-5; a weak D match, TRBD2 (5 bases). Germline V gives CDR1 LNHDA, CDR2 SQIVND (reference sequence). V was cut by 0 bases and J by 5 bases, with 10 bases left in between. This CDR3 contains 14 residues. CDR3 DNA sequence: TGTGCCAGTAGTATAGATGGTAGCGTGGAGACCCAGTACTTC. Translating it yields CASSIDGSVETQYF.

The chain couples TRBV5-6 to TRBJ2-5, with a tentative D call TRBD2 (5 bases). The V end lost 2 bases, the J end lost 0 bases, and 11 bases lay between the germline ends. The CDR3 is 15 residues long. The germline V gene encodes CDR1 SGHDT and CDR2 YYEEEE. CDR3 amino acids: CASSFLPGYQETQYF. DNA of the CDR3: TGTGCCAGCAGCTTTCTCCCGGGGTACCAAGAGACCCAGTACTTC.

The chain couples TRBV11-2 to TRBJ2-5; TRBD2 agrees at 10 bases. The germline V gene has CDR1 SGHAT and CDR2 FQNNGV. After removal of 4 bases from V and 4 bases from J, the junction contained 3 bases not matched to a gene. The CDR3 is made up of 14 amino acids. CDR3 sequence reads: CASSSLAGAETQYF. CDR3 coding DNA: TGTGCCAGCAGCTCCCTAGCGGGAGCAGAGACCCAGTACTTC. Full variable domain (missing parts from reference TRBV11-2 and TRBJ2-5): EAGVAQSPRYKIIEKRQSVAFWCNPISGHATLYWYQQILGQGPKLLIQFQNNGVVDDSQLPKDRFSAERLKGVDSTLKIQPAKLEDSAVYLCASSSLAGAETQYFGPGTRLLVL.

The genes are TRBV12-3 or TRBV12-4 and TRBJ1-1, with D uncertain. V was pared by 0 bases and J by 8 bases, with 10 bases between. This CDR3 spans 13 amino acids. This chain's CDR3 is CASSLAVTLEAFF. CDR3 DNA: TGTGCCAGCAGTTTAGCTGTCACCCTCGAAGCTTTCTTT.

This clone has just one count. The J gene is TRBJ1-1, the V gene TRBV24-1; D is uncertain. Germline V gene lookup returns CDR1 KGHDR and CDR2 SFDVKD. The CDR3 is 12 amino acids. The V and J ends lost 7 bases and 1 base respectively, with 6 bases between them. Written as DNA, the CDR3 is TGTGCCACCAGCAACGGGAACACTGAAGCTTTCTTT. Translation gives CATSNGNTEAFF.

Written as DNA, the CDR3 is TGTGCCAGCAGTGAAAGACTAGCGGGGGGAGGCACAGATACGCAGTATTTT. This codes for CASSERLAGGGTDTQYF. This sequence joins TRBV6-1 and TRBJ2-3; 13 bases fit TRBD2. CDR1 is MNHNS and CDR2 is SASEGT in the germline V gene. Unmatched junction bases numbered 3, after V lost 2 bases and J lost 1 base. The CDR3 length is 17 residues.

The CDR3 sequence is CASIGTSGSRVQYF. CDR3 coding DNA: TGTGCCAGCATCGGGACTAGCGGGAGTAGGGTGCAGTACTTC. The chain employs TRBV6-5 and TRBJ2-7; 14 bases match TRBD2. The CDR3 is made up of 14 amino acids. After removal of 7 bases from V and 9 bases from J, the junction contained 8 bases not matched to a gene. Per the germline V gene, CDR1 is MNHEY and CDR2 is SVGAGI.

V usage is TRBV5-8 and J usage is TRBJ1-5, with D perhaps TRBD1 (5 bases). This CDR3 has 16 amino acids. Per germline, CDR1 SGHTS and CDR2 YDEGEE. Trimming shortened V by 0 bases and J by 5 bases, and 15 bases separated the two germline ends. The CDR3: CASSLGLMLGDQPQHF. CDR3 coding DNA: TGTGCCAGCAGCTTGGGACTAATGTTAGGGGATCAGCCCCAGCATTTT.

V is TRBV4-1 and J is TRBJ2-1; D is undetermined. CDR3 length: 13 residues. The V and J ends lost 0 bases and 10 bases respectively, with 10 bases between them. Germline loops: CDR1 MGHRA, CDR2 YSYEKL. CDR3 in amino acids: CASSQDRSPEQFF. CDR3 coding DNA: TGCGCCAGCAGCCAAGATAGGTCCCCAGAGCAGTTCTTC.

The V and J genes are TRBV5-1 and TRBJ2-1; 10 bases are shared with TRBD2. V lost 4 bases, J lost 4 bases, and 8 bases stayed unmatched. Germline-derived CDR1 and CDR2 are SGHRS and YFSETQ. CDR3 length: 16 residues. The CDR3 region is CASSASLAGRYNEQFF. Here the CDR3 DNA reads TGCGCCAGCAGCGCCTCACTAGCGGGACGATACAATGAGCAGTTCTTC.

The V and J genes are TRBV5-1 and TRBJ2-7; the D is unclear. The CDR3 loop spans 14 amino acids. Per the germline V gene, CDR1 is SGHRS and CDR2 is YFSETQ. The ends were cut back, 0 bases at V and 2 bases at J, with 9 bases in the middle. The CDR3 sequence is CASSLGQSTYEQYF. DNA for the CDR3: TGCGCCAGCAGCTTGGGGCAGTCAACCTACGAGCAGTACTTC.

The J gene is TRBJ2-2, the V gene TRBV5-1; the match to TRBD2 covers 7 bases. The germline V gene encodes CDR1 SGHRS and CDR2 YFSETQ. This CDR3 is built from 16 residues. The ends lost 1 base at V and 0 bases at J; junction bases unmatched: 3. This chain's CDR3 is CASSLIGTTNTGELFF. The CDR3 DNA reads as TGCGCCAGCAGCTTGATTGGGACTACGAACACCGGGGAGCTGTTTTTT.

The chain has TRBV30 and TRBJ1-4; no firm D call. Trimming removed 3 bases from V and 4 bases from J, with 9 bases in between. The CDR3 has 13 residues. CDR1 is GTSNPN and CDR2 is SVGIG in the germline V gene (reference sequence). CDR3 amino acids: CAWRDGNNEKLFF. The CDR3 DNA reads as TGTGCCTGGAGGGACGGAAATAATGAAAAACTGTTTTTT.

The V gene is TRBV20-1, the J gene TRBJ2-1; no clear D gene. Between the trimmed V and J ends, which lost 0 bases and 8 bases, there was a span of 5 bases. From germline, CDR1 is DFQATT and CDR2 SNEGSKA (reference sequence). The CDR3 contains 11 residues. In DNA, the CDR3 is TGCAGTGCTAGAGAGCGTTATGAGCAGTTCTTC. This codes for CSARERYEQFF.